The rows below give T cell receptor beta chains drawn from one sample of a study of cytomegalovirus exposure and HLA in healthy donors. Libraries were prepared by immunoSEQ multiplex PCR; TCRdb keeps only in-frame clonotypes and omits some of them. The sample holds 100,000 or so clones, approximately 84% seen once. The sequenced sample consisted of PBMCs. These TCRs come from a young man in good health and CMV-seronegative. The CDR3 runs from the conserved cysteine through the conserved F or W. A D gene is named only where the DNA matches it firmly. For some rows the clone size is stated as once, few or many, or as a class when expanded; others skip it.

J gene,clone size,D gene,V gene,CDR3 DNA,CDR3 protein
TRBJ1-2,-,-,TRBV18,TGTGCCAGCTCACCTCGACCGGAGGACTATGGCTACACCTTC,CASSPRPEDYGYTF
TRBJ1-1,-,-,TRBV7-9,TGTGCCAGCAGCTTAGGGGCAGGGGCGGCTTTCTTT,CASSLGAGAAFF
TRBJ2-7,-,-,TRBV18,TGTGCCAGCTCACCACGGGCAGGGACCTACGAGCAGTACTTC,CASSPRAGTYEQYF
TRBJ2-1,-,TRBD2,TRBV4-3,TGCGCCAGCAGCCAAGATCAGGCTAGCGGGTACAATGAGCAGTTCTTC,CASSQDQASGYNEQFF
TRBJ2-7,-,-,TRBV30,TGTGCCTGGAGTGGGCTAGCGCACGAGCAGTACTTC,CAWSGLAHEQYF
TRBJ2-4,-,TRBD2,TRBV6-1,TGTGCCAGCAGTGCCTCTCCGGGACTAGCGGGAGACGGGGGAAACATTCAGTACTTT,CASSASPGLAGDGGNIQYF
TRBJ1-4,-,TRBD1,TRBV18,TGTGCCAGCTCACCATTTCGGGACAGTAGTGATAAACTGTTTTTT,CASSPFRDSSDKLFF
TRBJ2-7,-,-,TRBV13,TGTGCCAGCAGCGAGAGCACGCTCGAGCAGTACTTC,CASSESTLEQYF
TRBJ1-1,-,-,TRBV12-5,TGTGCTAGTGGTTTCGGGGTTTACACTGAAGCTTTCTTT,CASGFGVYTEAFF
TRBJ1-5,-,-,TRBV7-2,TGTGCCAGCAGCTCGACGGGGAATCAGCCCCAGCATTTT,CASSSTGNQPQHF
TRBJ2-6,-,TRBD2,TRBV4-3,TGCGCCAGCAGCCAACGCCGACTAGCGGGAGGGCCTGGGGCCAACGTCCTGACTTTC,CASSQRRLAGGPGANVLTF
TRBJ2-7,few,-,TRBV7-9,TGTGCCAGCAGCTTAGTCTGGAGCTACGAGCAGTACTTC,CASSLVWSYEQYF
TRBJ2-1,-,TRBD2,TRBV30,TGTGCCTGGAGGGCGCCGACTAGCGGGAAGTATGAGCAGTTCTTC,CAWRAPTSGKYEQFF
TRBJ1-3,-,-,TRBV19,TGTGCCAGTAGTGTCGGGGGATCGGGTACTGGAAACACCATATATTTT,CASSVGGSGTGNTIYF
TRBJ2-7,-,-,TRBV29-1,TGCAGCGTGTATGGTAGGAGGGTTGGGAACTCCTACGAGCAGTACTTC,CSVYGRRVGNSYEQYF
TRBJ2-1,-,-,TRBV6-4,TGTGCCAGCAGTGGTCACGGGGGCAATGAGCAGTTCTTC,CASSGHGGNEQFF
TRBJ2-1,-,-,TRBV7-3,TGTGCCAGCAGCTTGGGGGGCTCCTACAATGAGCAGTTCTTC,CASSLGGSYNEQFF